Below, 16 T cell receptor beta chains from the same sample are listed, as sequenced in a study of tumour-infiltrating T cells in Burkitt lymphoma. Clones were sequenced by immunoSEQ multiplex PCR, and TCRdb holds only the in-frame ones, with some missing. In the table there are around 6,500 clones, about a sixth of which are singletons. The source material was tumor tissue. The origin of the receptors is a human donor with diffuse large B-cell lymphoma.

The CDR3 protein is CASSWDGSDIQYF. Here the CDR3 DNA reads TGTGCCAGCAGTTGGGACGGATCGGACATTCAGTACTTC. The chain employs TRBV6-5 and TRBJ2-4; D might be TRBD1 or TRBD2, each matching 5 bases. The V gene's germline CDR1 is MNHEY and CDR2 SVGAGI. The CDR3 loop spans 13 amino acids. Trimming shortened V by 4 bases and J by 8 bases, and 12 bases separated the two germline ends.

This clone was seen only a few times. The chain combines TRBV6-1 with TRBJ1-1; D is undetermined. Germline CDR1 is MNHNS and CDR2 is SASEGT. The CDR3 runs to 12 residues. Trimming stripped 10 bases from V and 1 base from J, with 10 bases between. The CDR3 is CATVRGNTEAFF. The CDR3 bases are TGTGCCACCGTTCGGGGGAACACTGAAGCTTTCTTT.

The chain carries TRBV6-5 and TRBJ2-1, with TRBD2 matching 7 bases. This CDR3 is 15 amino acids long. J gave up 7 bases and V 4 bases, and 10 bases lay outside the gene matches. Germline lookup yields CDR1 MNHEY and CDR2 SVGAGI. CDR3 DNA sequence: TGTGCCAGCAGTTTCGGACTAGAATCTGAGAATGAGCAGTTCTTC. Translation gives CASSFGLESENEQFF.

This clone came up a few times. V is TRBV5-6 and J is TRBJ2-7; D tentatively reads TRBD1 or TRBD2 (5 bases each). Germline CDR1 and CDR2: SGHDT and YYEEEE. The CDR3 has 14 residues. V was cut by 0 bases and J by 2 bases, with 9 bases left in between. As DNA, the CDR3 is TGTGCCAGCAGCTTGGTAGGGGAGACCTACGAGCAGTACTTC. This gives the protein CASSLVGETYEQYF. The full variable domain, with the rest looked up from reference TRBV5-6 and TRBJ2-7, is DAGVTQSPTHLIKTRGQQVTLRCSPKSGHDTVSWYQQALGQGPQFIFQYYEEEERQRGNFPDRFSGHQFPNYSSELNVNALLLGDSALYLCASSLVGETYEQYFGPGTRLTVT.

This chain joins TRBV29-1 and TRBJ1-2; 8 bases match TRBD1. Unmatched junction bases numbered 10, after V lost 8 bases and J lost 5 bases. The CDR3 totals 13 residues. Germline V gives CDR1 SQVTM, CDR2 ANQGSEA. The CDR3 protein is CSTSGGAGYGYTF. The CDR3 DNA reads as TGCAGCACATCAGGGGGCGCTGGGTATGGCTACACCTTC.

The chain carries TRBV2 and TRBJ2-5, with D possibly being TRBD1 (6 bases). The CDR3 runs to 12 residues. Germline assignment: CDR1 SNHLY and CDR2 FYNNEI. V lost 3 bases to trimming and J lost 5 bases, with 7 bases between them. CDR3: CASSERGETQYF. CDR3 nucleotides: TGTGCCAGCAGTGAGAGGGGGGAGACCCAGTACTTC. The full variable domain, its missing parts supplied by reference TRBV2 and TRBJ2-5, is EPEVTQTPSHQVTQMGQEVILRCVPISNHLYFYWYRQILGQKVEFLVSFYNNEISEKSEIFDDQFSVERPDGSNFTLKIRSTKLEDSAMYFCASSERGETQYFGPGTRLLVL.

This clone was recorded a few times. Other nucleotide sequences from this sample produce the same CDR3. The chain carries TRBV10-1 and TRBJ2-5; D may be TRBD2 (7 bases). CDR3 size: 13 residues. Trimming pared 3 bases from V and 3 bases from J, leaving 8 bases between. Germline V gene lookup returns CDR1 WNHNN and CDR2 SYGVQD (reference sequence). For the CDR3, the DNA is TGCGCCAGCAGTGAAGGGGGGGAAGAGACCCAGTACTTC. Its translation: CASSEGGEETQYF.

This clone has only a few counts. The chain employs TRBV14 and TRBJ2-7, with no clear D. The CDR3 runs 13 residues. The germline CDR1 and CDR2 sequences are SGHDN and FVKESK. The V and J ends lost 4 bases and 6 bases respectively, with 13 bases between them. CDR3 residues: CASSPGVVGEQYF. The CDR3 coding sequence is TGTGCCAGCAGCCCCGGAGTAGTGGGCGAGCAGTACTTC.

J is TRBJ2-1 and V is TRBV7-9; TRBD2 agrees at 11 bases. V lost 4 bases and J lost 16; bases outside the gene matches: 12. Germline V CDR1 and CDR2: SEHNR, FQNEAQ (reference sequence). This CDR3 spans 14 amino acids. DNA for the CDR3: TGTGCCAGCAGCTCAGTAGCGGGAGGGCCCCGGGGATTCTTC. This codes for CASSSVAGGPRGFF. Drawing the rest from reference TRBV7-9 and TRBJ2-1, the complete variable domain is DTGVSQNPRHKITKRGQNVTFRCDPISEHNRLYWYRQTLGQGPEFLTYFQNEAQLEKSRLLSDRFSAERPKGSFSTLEIQRTEQGDSAMYLCASSSVAGGPRGFFGPGTRLTVL.

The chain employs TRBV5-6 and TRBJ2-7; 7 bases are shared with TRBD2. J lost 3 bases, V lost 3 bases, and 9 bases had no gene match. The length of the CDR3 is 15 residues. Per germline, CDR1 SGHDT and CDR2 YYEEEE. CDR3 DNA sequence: TGTGCCAGCAGCTCTTGGGGGGAGGGCCTCTACGAGCAGTACTTC. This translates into CASSSWGEGLYEQYF. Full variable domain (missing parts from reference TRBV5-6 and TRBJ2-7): DAGVTQSPTHLIKTRGQQVTLRCSPKSGHDTVSWYQQALGQGPQFIFQYYEEEERQRGNFPDRFSGHQFPNYSSELNVNALLLGDSALYLCASSSWGEGLYEQYFGPGTRLTVT.

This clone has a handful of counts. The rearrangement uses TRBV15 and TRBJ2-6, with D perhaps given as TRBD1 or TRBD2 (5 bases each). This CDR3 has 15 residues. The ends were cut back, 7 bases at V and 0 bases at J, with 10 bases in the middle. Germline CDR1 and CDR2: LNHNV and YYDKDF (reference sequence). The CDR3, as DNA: TGTGCCACCATCAAGGGGAGCTCTGGGGCCAACGTCCTGACTTTC. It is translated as CATIKGSSGANVLTF.

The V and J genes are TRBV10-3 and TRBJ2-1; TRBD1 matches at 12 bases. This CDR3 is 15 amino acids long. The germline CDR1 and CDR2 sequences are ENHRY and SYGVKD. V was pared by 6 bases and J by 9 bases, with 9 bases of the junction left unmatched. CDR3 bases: TGTGCCATCAGCCCAGGGACAGGGGGCTTTAGTGAGCAGTTCTTC. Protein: CAISPGTGGFSEQFF.

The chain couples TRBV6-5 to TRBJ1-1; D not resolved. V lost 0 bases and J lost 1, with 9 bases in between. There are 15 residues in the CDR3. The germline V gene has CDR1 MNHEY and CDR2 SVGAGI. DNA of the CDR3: TGTGCCAGCAGTTACTCGAACAGACCGAACACTGAAGCTTTCTTT. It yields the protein CASSYSNRPNTEAFF.

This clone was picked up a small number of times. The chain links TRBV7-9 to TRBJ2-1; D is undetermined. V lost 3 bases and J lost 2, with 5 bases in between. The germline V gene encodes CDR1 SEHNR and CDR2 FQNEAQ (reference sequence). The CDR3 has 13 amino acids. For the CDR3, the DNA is TGTGCCAGCAGCTTTGGCACCTACAATGAGCAGTTCTTC. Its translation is CASSFGTYNEQFF.

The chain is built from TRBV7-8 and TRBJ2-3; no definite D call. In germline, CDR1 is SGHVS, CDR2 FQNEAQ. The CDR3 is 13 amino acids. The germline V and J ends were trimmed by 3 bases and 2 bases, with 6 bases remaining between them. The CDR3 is CASSFGATDTQYF. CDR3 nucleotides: TGTGCCAGCAGCTTTGGCGCCACAGATACGCAGTATTTT.

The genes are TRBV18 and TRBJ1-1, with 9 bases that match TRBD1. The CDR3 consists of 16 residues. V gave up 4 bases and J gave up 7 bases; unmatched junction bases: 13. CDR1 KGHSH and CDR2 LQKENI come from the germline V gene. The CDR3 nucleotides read TGTGCCAGCTCACTGCCGACAGGGGGATGGGGCAGTGAAGCTTTCTTT. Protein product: CASSLPTGGWGSEAFF.